Listed below are T cell receptor beta chains from one sample, sequenced in a study of blood T cell repertoires in COVID-19. Assay: immunoSEQ multiplex PCR; the TCRdb copy retains only in-frame clones and omits some. This table holds some 130,000 clones, around 82% found once. The sequencing sample was made of peripheral blood. Receptors were obtained from a man in his sixties with acute or convalescent COVID-19. CDR3s include the opening cysteine and the closing phenylalanine or tryptophan. Each record gives: V gene, D gene, J gene, clone size, CDR3 protein, CDR3 DNA. A D gene is named only where the DNA matches it firmly. Some rows have no size entry. The others give once, few or many, or a class for an expanded clone.

TRBV10-3	.	TRBJ1-3	.	CAISQDSSGNTIYF	TGTGCCATCAGTCAGGACAGCTCTGGAAACACCATATATTTT
TRBV11-1	.	TRBJ2-7	once	CASSGNRVDYEQYF	TGTGCCAGCAGCGGAAACAGGGTTGACTACGAGCAGTACTTC
TRBV5-1	TRBD2	TRBJ2-7	few	CASTLAGGPYEQYF	TGCGCCAGCACCTTAGCGGGAGGGCCTTACGAGCAGTACTTC
TRBV29-1	.	TRBJ2-7	once	CSVVSGYEQYF	TGCAGCGTTGTGTCGGGATACGAGCAGTACTTC
TRBV29-1	.	TRBJ2-7	.	CSPDLPSSYEQYF	TGCAGCCCGGACTTACCGAGCTCCTACGAGCAGTACTTC
TRBV5-4	TRBD2	TRBJ2-2	.	CASSGGGVNTGELFF	TGTGCCAGCAGCGGCGGGGGGGTCAACACCGGGGAGCTGTTTTTT
TRBV13	TRBD1	TRBJ1-3	.	CASSLAGGGNTIYF	TGTGCCAGCAGCTTAGCAGGGGGCGGAAACACCATATATTTT
TRBV5-1	.	TRBJ2-5	.	CASHKPGDGGTQYF	TGCGCCAGCCACAAACCAGGGGATGGAGGGACCCAGTACTTC
TRBV28	TRBD2	TRBJ2-7	.	CASRRGVYEQYF	TGTGCCAGCCGACGGGGGGTGTACGAGCAGTACTTC
TRBV19	.	TRBJ2-7	few	CASSPGRTFSEQYF	TGTGCCAGTAGCCCAGGGCGTACGTTCTCCGAGCAGTACTTC
TRBV6-5	.	TRBJ2-7	.	CASISTGTHEQYF	TGTGCCAGCATATCAACAGGGACACACGAGCAGTACTTC
TRBV29-1	.	TRBJ1-1	.	CSVEKSGLNTEAFF	TGCAGCGTTGAAAAGTCAGGGTTGAACACTGAAGCTTTCTTT
TRBV5-1	TRBD1	TRBJ2-7	.	CASSLQTTGDEQYF	TGCGCCAGCAGCCTACAGACCACAGGGGACGAGCAGTACTTC
TRBV7-2	TRBD2	TRBJ2-3	.	CASSLVAGVADTQYF	TGTGCCAGCAGCTTAGTAGCGGGAGTTGCAGATACGCAGTATTTT
TRBV19	TRBD1	TRBJ2-1	.	CASSIEGTGRFYNEQFF	TGTGCCAGTAGTATTGAAGGGACAGGTCGATTTTACAATGAGCAGTTCTTC
TRBV29-1	.	TRBJ2-7	.	CSVVQSGDYEQYF	TGCAGCGTTGTACAATCGGGTGACTACGAGCAGTACTTC
TRBV5-6	.	TRBJ1-2	.	CASSLLDTDGYTF	TGTGCCAGCAGCCTACTTGACACGGATGGCTACACCTTC
TRBV19	.	TRBJ2-1	.	CASSMTGSYNEQFF	TGTGCCAGTAGTATGACTGGCTCCTACAATGAGCAGTTCTTC
TRBV5-6	.	TRBJ1-4	.	CASSSLQGNPEKLFF	TGTGCCAGCAGCTCACTACAGGGTAATCCTGAAAAACTGTTTTTT
TRBV19	TRBD1	TRBJ2-3	.	CASNRQGVITDTQYF	TGTGCCAGTAACCGACAGGGGGTTATAACAGATACGCAGTATTTT
TRBV5-4	.	TRBJ2-1	.	CASSAPQGHNEQFF	TGTGCCAGCAGCGCCCCACAGGGTCACAATGAGCAGTTCTTC
TRBV7-9	.	TRBJ1-1	few	CASSLRQVRSTEAFF	TGTGCCAGCAGCCTCCGACAGGTTCGAAGCACTGAAGCTTTCTTT
TRBV29-1	TRBD1	TRBJ2-1	few	CSVLRQGVRDEQFF	TGCAGCGTTCTAAGACAGGGGGTCAGGGATGAGCAGTTCTTC
TRBV12-3/TRBV12-4	.	TRBJ2-3	.	CASRQGTDTQYF	TGTGCCAGCAGACAGGGCACAGATACGCAGTATTTT
TRBV5-1	.	TRBJ1-5	.	CASSLVPRGQPQHF	TGCGCCAGCAGCTTGGTACCCAGGGGTCAGCCCCAGCATTTT
TRBV5-1	.	TRBJ2-1	.	CASSLTLGQTYNEQFF	TGCGCCAGCAGCTTGACGTTGGGGCAGACCTACAATGAGCAGTTCTTC
TRBV5-1	.	TRBJ2-5	.	CASSLDIYQETQYF	TGCGCCAGCAGCTTGGACATCTACCAAGAGACCCAGTACTTC
TRBV7-3	TRBD2	TRBJ2-7	.	CASSFTSGSSYEQYF	TGTGCCAGCAGCTTTACTAGCGGGAGCTCCTACGAGCAGTACTTC
TRBV6-2/TRBV6-3	TRBD2	TRBJ2-1	.	CASSDRSGRANEQFF	TGTGCCAGCAGTGACAGAAGCGGGAGGGCCAATGAGCAGTTCTTC
TRBV3-1/TRBV3-2	.	TRBJ1-5	.	CASSRGPQGSQPQHF	TGTGCCAGCAGCCGAGGACCCCAGGGTTCTCAGCCCCAGCATTTT
TRBV19	.	TRBJ1-3	once	CASSIQGPFSGNTIYF	TGTGCCAGTAGTATACAGGGGCCCTTCTCTGGAAACACCATATATTTT
TRBV5-4	TRBD1	TRBJ1-1	once	CASSLGQGSHTEAFF	TGTGCCAGCAGCTTGGGACAGGGCTCGCACACTGAAGCTTTCTTT
TRBV5-1	TRBD1	TRBJ1-4	.	CASRDNRGSNEKLFF	TGCGCCAGCAGGGACAACAGGGGATCTAATGAAAAACTGTTTTTT
TRBV5-1	TRBD1	TRBJ2-3	once	CASSLSWTGMAPDTQYF	TGCGCCAGCAGCTTATCCTGGACAGGGATGGCTCCAGATACGCAGTATTTT
TRBV19	.	TRBJ1-5	.	CASRPEGHQPQHF	TGTGCCAGTAGGCCAGAGGGTCATCAGCCCCAGCATTTT
TRBV6-1	.	TRBJ1-4	.	CASSRGSGEKLFF	TGTGCCAGCAGTAGGGGGTCGGGGGAAAAACTGTTTTTT
TRBV5-1	.	TRBJ2-2	few	CASSFGTHTGELFF	TGCGCCAGCAGCTTTGGGACTCACACCGGGGAGCTGTTTTTT
TRBV6-1	TRBD2	TRBJ2-2	.	CASSEALAGGLRPGELFF	TGTGCCAGCAGTGAAGCGTTAGCGGGAGGGCTTCGGCCCGGGGAGCTGTTTTTT
TRBV10-1	.	TRBJ1-3	.	CASSESGPSGNTIYF	TGCGCCAGCAGTGAGTCGGGCCCATCTGGAAACACCATATATTTT